The clone carrying this T cell receptor (beta chain) was counted at least ten times. Its antigen remains unknown. The V gene lost 3 bases and the J gene lost 7 bases, with 20 bases spanning the gap. CDR1 and CDR2 from the germline V gene are SGHRS and YFSETQ. The CDR3 extends over 15 amino acids. The data originate from a study of early T cells in non-severe SARS-CoV-2 infection. Study context: Chains from this unsorted whole-blood bulk RNA could not be paired.

Each single cDNA molecule received a unique molecular identifier. One entry per CDR3 protein results from TCRdb running MiXCR on the 5' RACE reads. The table shows approximately 37,000 distinct CDR3 sequences, with approximately 8.7% occurring only once. Study-wide points: VDJdb matching favored anti-spike CD8 responses, missing private and CD4 specificities.

The sequences come from whole blood, collected at baseline. The chain links TRBV5-1 to TRBJ2-7, with D possibly TRBD1 on 5 matching bases. The clonotype was recovered from an adult who was a healthcare worker with PCR-confirmed SARS-CoV-2 infection or an uninfected control (not recorded which). CDR3 in DNA: TGCGCCAGCAGCTATGGCGGCAGGGCGATTAATGAGCAGTACTTC. It encodes CASSYGGRAINEQYF.